This T cell receptor beta chain was identified during a study of blood T cell repertoires in COVID-19. Original data processing: Estimated nucleated cell counts came from reference gene primer amplification. Here immunoSEQ multiplex PCR was the method, and the copy in TCRdb shows in-frame clones only, minus some. The D gene and trimming were derived from the DNA, and the V and J assignments and clone size from that table. The sample holds over 40,000 clones; 80% to 95% are singletons and the top ten take about 12%. Trimming cost V 1 base and J 0 bases; bases outside gene matches: 9. This CDR3 region has 19 residues. From germline, CDR1 is LGHNA and CDR2 YSLEER.

The source of this sequence is a human donor in a cohort sampled during active COVID-19. The sequencing input was peripheral blood. V and J are TRBV4-3 and TRBJ2-6, with TRBD1 identical over 7 bases. The CDR3 is CASSQVPGQLSSGANVLTF. For the CDR3, the DNA is TGCGCCAGCAGCCAAGTTCCGGGACAGCTATCCTCTGGGGCCAACGTCCTGACTTTC.